The 21 T cell receptor beta chains below come from one sample, sequenced in a study of response to subunit inactivated influenza vaccine. TCRdb recomputed calls from the RT-PCR reads with MiXCR, one row per CDR3 protein. Found here are about 310,000 distinct CDR3 sequences, roughly 22% of them singletons; the top ten hold 10% to 13%. This sample comprised PBMCs from blood, obtained about 19 months after vaccination. All receptors derive from a man between 45 and 75 years old who received an inactivated influenza vaccine.

The chain has TRBV5-1 and TRBJ2-3; TRBD1 matches 8 bases. Germline CDR1 SGHRS, CDR2 YFSETQ. This CDR3 is built from 16 residues. Losses at the gene ends were 3 bases for V and 5 bases for J; bases not matched to a gene: 11. The CDR3 loop reads CASSSGTGGSEDTQYF. CDR3 in DNA: TGCGCCAGCAGCTCGGGAACAGGGGGTTCCGAAGATACGCAGTATTTT.

CDR3: CASSQGTGPRAGNTIYF. In DNA, the CDR3 is TGCGCCAGCAGCCAAGGGACAGGACCTAGAGCTGGAAACACCATATATTTT. The gene calls are TRBV4-1 and TRBJ1-3; the match to TRBD1 covers 7 bases. Germline lookup yields CDR1 MGHRA and CDR2 YSYEKL. The CDR3 has 17 amino acids. With V trimmed by 1 base and J by 2 bases, 8 bases remained unmatched.

This clonotype was observed a handful of times. This chain connects TRBV29-1 to TRBJ2-3, with D maybe TRBD2 (7 bases). V dropped 7 bases and J dropped 0 bases, with 14 bases sitting between them. The CDR3 sequence is 14 residues long. Germline CDR1 SQVTM, CDR2 ANQGSEA. CDR3 DNA sequence: TGCAGCGCCGGGGGGACACCGAGCACAGATACGCAGTATTTT. Translating gives CSAGGTPSTDTQYF.

The sample holds a few counts of this clonotype. The J gene is TRBJ1-5, the V gene TRBV29-1; 7 nucleotides agree with TRBD1. CDR3 length equals 13 residues. Germline CDR1 and CDR2: SQVTM and ANQGSEA. The J segment lost 2 bases and the V segment lost 6 bases, leaving 4 bases of the junction unmatched. In DNA form, the CDR3 reads TGCAGCGTGATTACAGGGGGCAATCAGCCCCAGCATTTT. It is translated as CSVITGGNQPQHF.

This clonotype has just a few counts. The chain links TRBV7-2 to TRBJ2-7; TRBD2 might be the D (5 bases). The CDR3 covers 15 residues. V was pared by 1 base and J by 5 bases, with 15 bases between. Germline V gene sequence: CDR1 SGHTA, CDR2 FQGNSA. CDR3 sequence: CASSLVRASRDEQYF. The CDR3 DNA follows: TGTGCCAGCAGCTTAGTGCGAGCTAGCCGGGACGAGCAGTACTTC.

The table lists this clonotype with a few counts. The chain couples TRBV12-3 or TRBV12-4 to TRBJ1-2, with D perhaps TRBD1 (6 bases). Trimming took off 0 bases at V and 0 bases at J, with 14 bases between the two ends. The CDR3 sequence is 17 residues long. CDR3 coding DNA: TGTGCCAGCAGTTTAGCTAGGACAGCGAACTCTAACTATGGCTACACCTTC. It encodes CASSLARTANSNYGYTF.

The chain has TRBV7-2 and TRBJ2-7, with unresolved D. CDR3 size: 13 residues. The V gene lost 1 base and the J gene lost 0 bases, with 4 bases spanning the gap. Per germline, CDR1 SGHTA and CDR2 FQGNSA. The DNA for the CDR3 is TGTGCCAGCAGCTTAGATATCTCCTACGAGCAGTACTTC. Residues: CASSLDISYEQYF.

The chain uses TRBV12-3 or TRBV12-4 and TRBJ2-7; the match to TRBD2 covers 7 bases. CDR3 length: 14 amino acids. V shed 8 bases, J shed 6 bases, and the junction held 13 bases outside the gene matches. The CDR3 coding sequence is TGTGCCAGCCTGGGGCAGCGGGGTAGGAGCGAGCAGTACTTC. It is translated as CASLGQRGRSEQYF.

As for this clonotype: No conserved phenylalanine or tryptophan ends this CDR3, so it is likely a read error. The limits of the CDR3 on the DNA are not certain, so only TCRdb's listed CDR3 is given. The V gene is TRBV4-1, the J gene TRBJ1-4. The CDR3 has 17 amino acids, counting both end residues. Looked up from germline, CDR1 is MGHRA and CDR2 is YSYEKL. This CDR3 reads CASSHVLRRTRNEKLFY.

The chain is built from TRBV20-1 and TRBJ2-7; TRBD2 matches at 10 bases. The length of the CDR3 is 15 residues. V lost 3 bases and J lost 2; bases outside the gene matches: 7. Germline V gene sequence: CDR1 DFQATT, CDR2 SNEGSKA (reference sequence). DNA of the CDR3: TGCAGTGCTAGGACCTTAGCGGGGGGCGCCTACGAGCAGTACTTC. Translating it yields CSARTLAGGAYEQYF.

In its sample, this clonotype was seen a few times. Mismatch with germline at one junction end may stem from a read error. The chain couples TRBV7-2 to TRBJ1-4, with a weak D call TRBD1 (6 bases). Germline V CDR1 and CDR2: SGHTA, FQGNSA. The CDR3 extends over 15 amino acids. The CDR3 loop reads CASSLGGTTTEKLFF. The CDR3 DNA sequence: TGTGCCAGCAGCCTAGGGGGGACAACTACTGAAAAACTGTTTTTT.

J is TRBJ2-1 and V is TRBV12-3 or TRBV12-4, with D maybe TRBD2 (5 bases). The CDR3 runs 16 residues. V lost 4 bases to trimming and J lost 0 bases, with 13 bases between them. Here the CDR3 reads CASSSSTGVSYNEQFF. The CDR3 bases are TGTGCCAGCAGTTCTAGCACCGGGGTCTCCTACAATGAGCAGTTCTTC.

This clonotype was seen a handful of times. The chain couples TRBV4-3 to TRBJ2-1; TRBD2 matches 9 bases. V shed 0 bases and J 13 bases; nucleotides not matched to a gene: 4. In germline, CDR1 is LGHNA, CDR2 YSLEER. This CDR3 is built from 13 residues. The CDR3 bases are TGCGCCAGCAGCCAAGAGCTAGCGGGAATCCAGTTCTTC. Amino acid sequence: CASSQELAGIQFF.

The CDR3 DNA is TGTGCCAGCAGCCAGGGCCGGTTGGGCACAGATACGCAGTATTTT. It encodes CASSQGRLGTDTQYF. This sequence joins TRBV6-1 and TRBJ2-3, with a weak D call TRBD1 (5 bases). V shed 6 bases and J shed 1 base, with 14 bases lying between them. This CDR3 spans 15 amino acids. The V gene's germline CDR1 is MNHNS and CDR2 SASEGT.

The chain uses TRBV4-3 and TRBJ1-2; D might be TRBD1 (6 bases). The germline V and J ends were trimmed by 0 bases and 4 bases, with 9 bases remaining between them. The germline V gene encodes CDR1 LGHNA and CDR2 YSLEER. The CDR3 extends over 14 amino acids. The CDR3 sequence is CASSQETGPYGYTF. The CDR3 DNA sequence: TGCGCCAGCAGCCAAGAGACAGGACCCTATGGCTACACCTTC.

The chain employs TRBV25-1 and TRBJ2-7; a weak D match, TRBD1 (6 bases). Deletions cut 9 bases from V and 3 bases from J, with 12 bases between. The germline V gene encodes CDR1 MGHDK and CDR2 SYGVNS. The CDR3 loop spans 12 amino acids. CDR3 DNA: TGTGCCAGTACAGGGTCTTTCTACGAGCAGTACTTC. This codes for CASTGSFYEQYF.

This clonotype showed up many times. The V and J genes are TRBV7-9 and TRBJ2-1; TRBD1 matches at 7 bases. The CDR3 has 16 residues. Germline V gene data show CDR1 as SEHNR and CDR2 as FQNEAQ (reference sequence). V gave up 5 bases and J gave up 0 bases; unmatched junction bases: 7. In nucleotides, the CDR3 is TGTGCCAGCAGCCGGACGGACAGGTACTCCTACAATGAGCAGTTCTTC. It is translated as CASSRTDRYSYNEQFF.

This clonotype was observed many times. The V call is TRBV3-1, the J call TRBJ1-3; 7 nucleotides align to TRBD1. This CDR3 region has 17 residues. Germline CDR1 is LGHDT and CDR2 is YNNKEL (reference sequence). Trimming at V came to 4 bases and at J to 5 bases, leaving 14 bases not matched to a gene. CDR3 amino acids: CASSLYSGTDLRNTIYF. CDR3 bases: TGTGCCAGCAGCCTGTATTCCGGGACAGATCTTCGAAACACCATATATTTT.

The chain employs TRBV20-1 and TRBJ2-2; 7 nucleotides line up with TRBD1. Looked up from germline, CDR1 is DFQATT and CDR2 is SNEGSKA (reference sequence). This CDR3 contains 16 residues. V was pared by 0 bases and J by 2 bases, with 6 bases of the junction left unmatched. The CDR3 sequence is CSARDLGQTNTGELFF. The CDR3 bases are TGCAGTGCTAGAGATCTGGGACAGACTAACACCGGGGAGCTGTTTTTT.

The chain joins TRBV20-1 to TRBJ2-5; no definite D call. V was pared by 0 bases and J by 4 bases, with 15 bases between. CDR3 length: 15 residues. CDR1 DFQATT and CDR2 SNEGSKA come from the germline V gene (reference sequence). The CDR3: CSARDSTHGRETQYF. CDR3 nucleotide sequence: TGCAGTGCTAGAGATTCGACTCACGGACGAGAGACCCAGTACTTC.

The V gene is TRBV20-1, the J gene TRBJ1-2; D call uncertain. CDR1 and CDR2 from the germline V gene are DFQATT and SNEGSKA (reference sequence). This CDR3 region has 13 residues. Trimming removed 1 base at V and 4 bases at J, with 10 bases between. In DNA form, the CDR3 reads TGCAGTGCTAGAGGTGGCTCCCTCTATGGCTACACCTTC. Its protein is CSARGGSLYGYTF.